A selection of T cell receptor beta chains follows, all from one sample in a study of T-cell reconstitution after alpha-beta-depleted transplantation in children. TCRdb itself ran the PCR reads through MiXCR, one entry per CDR3 protein. The sample includes around 500,000 distinct CDR3 sequences, around 13% seen only once; the top ten take 5% to 6%. Sequencing used PBMCs from the stem cell graft donor, obtained from the stem cell graft. These receptors were collected from a human donor who donated a stem cell graft to a child with combined immunodeficiency. CDR3s include the opening cysteine and the closing phenylalanine or tryptophan. A D gene is named only where the DNA matches it firmly. Size is omitted from some rows. Given values are once, few, many or a class for expanded clones.

abundance	j_gene	v_gene	d_gene	CDR3aa	CDR3nt
.	TRBJ2-2	TRBV4-3	TRBD1	CASSPGNRGTGELFF	TGCGCCAGCAGCCCGGGGAACAGGGGGACCGGGGAGCTGTTTTTT
.	TRBJ1-1	TRBV5-1	TRBD1	CASSTGQGRTEAFF	TGCGCCAGCAGCACCGGACAGGGAAGGACTGAAGCTTTCTTT
once	TRBJ2-1	TRBV28	.	CPKNEQFF	TGTCCGAAGAATGAGCAGTTCTTC
.	TRBJ1-1	TRBV11-2	TRBD1	CASSIGRGLTEAFF	TGTGCCAGCAGCATCGGCAGGGGGCTTACTGAAGCTTTCTTT
few	TRBJ1-1	TRBV3-1	TRBD1	CASRPDNRGLNTEAFF	TGTGCCAGCAGACCTGATAACAGGGGCCTGAACACTGAAGCTTTCTTT
.	TRBJ1-1	TRBV9	.	CASSGLRTDGGTEAFF	TGTGCCAGCAGCGGCCTCAGGACAGATGGGGGCACTGAAGCTTTCTTT
.	TRBJ1-1	TRBV5-1	.	CASSLAPDQNTEAFF	TGCGCCAGCAGCTTGGCTCCGGACCAGAACACTGAAGCTTTCTTT
.	TRBJ1-2	TRBV4-1	.	CASSQVSQGIGYTF	TGCGCCAGCAGCCAAGTGTCGCAGGGGATCGGCTACACCTTC
few	TRBJ2-7	TRBV6-5	.	CASSYDVGPYEQYF	TGTGCCAGCAGTTACGATGTGGGGCCCTACGAGCAGTACTTC
few	TRBJ2-7	TRBV4-1	.	CASSQVQGYEQYF	TGCGCCAGCAGCCAAGTACAGGGCTACGAGCAGTACTTC
.	TRBJ2-3	TRBV24-1	.	CATSDLSAATDTQYF	TGTGCCACCAGTGATTTGTCGGCAGCCACAGATACGCAGTATTTT
few	TRBJ2-7	TRBV5-6	.	CASSDRRGLYYEQYF	TGTGCCAGCAGCGACCGCAGGGGTCTCTACTACGAGCAGTACTTC
.	TRBJ2-3	TRBV5-1	TRBD1	CASSPLPRGSPTDTQYF	TGCGCCAGCAGCCCGCTACCCAGGGGGTCCCCCACAGATACGCAGTATTTT
.	TRBJ2-6	TRBV18	.	CASSPPEGAYPGANVLTF	TGTGCCAGCTCACCACCGGAGGGGGCCTACCCAGGGGCCAACGTCCTGACTTTC
.	TRBJ2-5	TRBV3-1	.	CASSQVPGARETQYF	TGTGCCAGCAGCCAAGTACCAGGGGCGAGGGAGACCCAGTACTTC
few	TRBJ2-1	TRBV6-2/TRBV6-3	TRBD2	CASILSGSSYNEQFF	TGTGCCAGCATCCTTAGCGGGAGCTCCTACAATGAGCAGTTCTTC
few	TRBJ1-3	TRBV4-3	.	CASSQDGQTQLDTIYF	TGCGCCAGCAGCCAAGACGGACAAACCCAACTAGACACCATATATTTT
few	TRBJ2-3	TRBV20-1	TRBD2	CSAPAVPREGTDTQYF	TGCAGTGCTCCCGCGGTCCCGCGGGAGGGGACAGATACGCAGTATTTT
few	TRBJ2-3	TRBV11-2	.	CASSPGVAFSTDTQYF	TGTGCCAGCAGCCCGGGAGTAGCTTTTAGCACAGATACGCAGTATTTT
few	TRBJ2-1	TRBV19	TRBD1	CASNRDREYNEQFF	TGTGCCAGCAATCGGGACAGGGAGTACAATGAGCAGTTCTTC
many	TRBJ2-7	TRBV12-3/TRBV12-4	.	CASSFLQGSSYEQYF	TGTGCCAGCAGTTTCCTTCAGGGGAGCTCCTACGAGCAGTACTTC
many	TRBJ2-7	TRBV29-1	.	CSVGLSSSYEQYF	TGCAGCGTGGGACTTTCCAGCTCCTACGAGCAGTACTTC
few	TRBJ2-1	TRBV12-3/TRBV12-4	.	CASNSLNFKGSYNEQFF	TGTGCCAGCAATTCTCTCAATTTTAAGGGGTCCTACAATGAGCAGTTCTTC
.	TRBJ2-1	TRBV24-1	.	CATEGAVYNEQFF	TGTGCCACCGAGGGAGCGGTCTACAATGAGCAGTTCTTC